These T cell receptor beta chains were read from a single sample in a study of shared clonotypes between healthy human individuals. TCRdb's table, derived via immunoSEQ multiplex PCR, lists solely in-frame clones and lacks some. The sample records about 2.4 million clones, 90% to 95% being singletons. Material: naive CD4+ T cells from PBMCs. These TCRs come from a young man in good health. Some clones in this sample may be carry-over from other donors' samples. The CDR3 runs from the conserved cysteine through the conserved F or W. The order of the fields is clone size, J gene, D gene, V gene, CDR3 protein, CDR3 DNA. The D gene is left open where the match is weak. Clone size is shown for a subset of rows, as once, few, many or a class of expanded clone.

abundance: .
j_gene: TRBJ2-7
d_gene: TRBD2
v_gene: TRBV28
CDR3aa: CASSRPGLVDEQYF
CDR3nt: TGTGCCAGCAGTAGACCGGGACTAGTAGACGAGCAGTACTTC

abundance: once
j_gene: TRBJ2-3
d_gene: .
v_gene: TRBV27
CDR3aa: CASSLQVPAGRGAGTTDTQYF
CDR3nt: TGTGCCAGCAGTTTGCAGGTCCCGGCGGGAAGAGGGGCAGGGACCACAGATACGCAGTATTTT

abundance: .
j_gene: TRBJ1-1
d_gene: TRBD1
v_gene: TRBV10-3
CDR3aa: CAISEDRVNTEAFF
CDR3nt: TGTGCCATCAGTGAGGACAGGGTGAACACTGAAGCTTTCTTT

abundance: .
j_gene: TRBJ1-5
d_gene: .
v_gene: TRBV4-2
CDR3aa: CASSQERGNLNQPQHF
CDR3nt: TGTGCCAGCAGCCAAGAGAGAGGGAACCTCAATCAGCCCCAGCATTTT

abundance: .
j_gene: TRBJ1-2
d_gene: .
v_gene: TRBV28
CDR3aa: CASRGGINYGYTF
CDR3nt: TGTGCCAGCAGGGGAGGAATTAACTATGGCTACACCTTC

abundance: .
j_gene: TRBJ2-5
d_gene: TRBD1
v_gene: TRBV19
CDR3aa: CASSIDRVETQYF
CDR3nt: TGTGCCAGTAGTATCGACAGGGTGGAGACCCAGTACTTC

abundance: .
j_gene: TRBJ2-1
d_gene: TRBD1
v_gene: TRBV7-2
CDR3aa: CASSLVSRGPNNEQFF
CDR3nt: TGTGCCAGCAGCTTAGTGAGCAGGGGGCCGAACAATGAGCAGTTCTTC

abundance: .
j_gene: TRBJ1-1
d_gene: .
v_gene: TRBV28
CDR3aa: CASTLRGGAQAFF
CDR3nt: TGTGCCAGCACCCTCCGAGGTGGGGCCCAAGCTTTCTTT

abundance: .
j_gene: TRBJ2-2
d_gene: .
v_gene: TRBV5-1
CDR3aa: CASSFPRGFMIGELFF
CDR3nt: TGCGCCAGCAGCTTCCCCAGGGGTTTTATGATCGGGGAGCTGTTTTTT

abundance: .
j_gene: TRBJ1-5
d_gene: .
v_gene: TRBV28
CDR3aa: CASRAGPRVNQPQHF
CDR3nt: TGTGCCAGCAGAGCCGGGCCCCGCGTGAATCAGCCCCAGCATTTT

abundance: .
j_gene: TRBJ2-3
d_gene: TRBD1
v_gene: TRBV5-6
CDR3aa: CASSSTGPSTDTQYF
CDR3nt: TGTGCCAGCAGCTCGACAGGGCCTAGCACAGATACGCAGTATTTT

abundance: .
j_gene: TRBJ2-1
d_gene: .
v_gene: TRBV29-1
CDR3aa: CSVAAGRHYNEQFF
CDR3nt: TGCAGCGTTGCGGCGGGAAGGCACTACAATGAGCAGTTCTTC

abundance: once
j_gene: TRBJ2-3
d_gene: .
v_gene: TRBV12-5
CDR3aa: CASGPPGDTQYF
CDR3nt: TGTGCTAGTGGCCCCCCGGGAGATACGCAGTATTTT

abundance: .
j_gene: TRBJ2-1
d_gene: TRBD1
v_gene: TRBV7-3
CDR3aa: CASSLGQDNEQFF
CDR3nt: TGTGCCAGCAGCCTGGGACAGGACAATGAGCAGTTCTTC

abundance: .
j_gene: TRBJ2-5
d_gene: .
v_gene: TRBV19
CDR3aa: CASRAGGQGSQYF
CDR3nt: TGTGCCAGTAGGGCAGGGGGGCAAGGGTCCCAGTACTTC

abundance: .
j_gene: TRBJ1-2
d_gene: .
v_gene: TRBV29-1
CDR3aa: CSVAWKNNYGYTF
CDR3nt: TGCAGCGTTGCTTGGAAGAATAACTATGGCTACACCTTC

abundance: .
j_gene: TRBJ2-7
d_gene: TRBD1
v_gene: TRBV11-2
CDR3aa: CASSLGQGDEQYF
CDR3nt: TGTGCCAGCAGCTTAGGACAGGGTGACGAGCAGTACTTC

abundance: .
j_gene: TRBJ2-7
d_gene: .
v_gene: TRBV7-2
CDR3aa: CASSPQRADYEQYF
CDR3nt: TGTGCCAGCAGCCCCCAGCGGGCGGACTACGAGCAGTACTTC

abundance: .
j_gene: TRBJ1-1
d_gene: TRBD1
v_gene: TRBV19
CDR3aa: CASSIGRTGGAGTEAFF
CDR3nt: TGTGCCAGTAGTATTGGGCGGACAGGGGGAGCGGGGACTGAAGCTTTCTTT

abundance: .
j_gene: TRBJ1-1
d_gene: .
v_gene: TRBV10-3
CDR3aa: CATNSQGNTEAFF
CDR3nt: TGTGCCACCAATTCACAGGGAAACACTGAAGCTTTCTTT

abundance: .
j_gene: TRBJ1-1
d_gene: .
v_gene: TRBV28
CDR3aa: CASSFGLNTEAFF
CDR3nt: TGTGCCAGCAGTTTTGGACTGAACACTGAAGCTTTCTTT

abundance: .
j_gene: TRBJ1-5
d_gene: .
v_gene: TRBV2
CDR3aa: CASSESSVSNQPQHF
CDR3nt: TGTGCCAGCAGTGAATCATCGGTTAGCAATCAGCCCCAGCATTTT

abundance: .
j_gene: TRBJ2-7
d_gene: TRBD1
v_gene: TRBV20-1
CDR3aa: CSLRDRAEQYF
CDR3nt: TGCAGCCTCCGGGACAGGGCCGAGCAGTACTTC

abundance: .
j_gene: TRBJ2-2
d_gene: .
v_gene: TRBV4-1
CDR3aa: CASSQERQGNTGELFF
CDR3nt: TGCGCCAGCAGCCAAGAAAGGCAGGGAAACACCGGGGAGCTGTTTTTT

abundance: few
j_gene: TRBJ1-1
d_gene: .
v_gene: TRBV7-9
CDR3aa: CASSLATSGTEAFF
CDR3nt: TGTGCCAGCAGCTTAGCCACTTCAGGGACTGAAGCTTTCTTT

abundance: .
j_gene: TRBJ2-3
d_gene: .
v_gene: TRBV15
CDR3aa: CATSRRPDTQYF
CDR3nt: TGTGCCACCAGCAGGCGACCAGATACGCAGTATTTT

abundance: .
j_gene: TRBJ1-4
d_gene: .
v_gene: TRBV4-2
CDR3aa: CASSQIVAGEKLFF
CDR3nt: TGTGCCAGCAGCCAAATCGTGGCGGGGGAAAAACTGTTTTTT

abundance: .
j_gene: TRBJ1-3
d_gene: .
v_gene: TRBV2
CDR3aa: CASTTRSLNTIYF
CDR3nt: TGTGCCAGCACTACAAGGTCTTTAAACACCATATATTTT

abundance: .
j_gene: TRBJ2-1
d_gene: .
v_gene: TRBV4-2
CDR3aa: CASSQGRQNYNEQFF
CDR3nt: TGTGCCAGCAGCCAAGGGCGACAGAACTACAATGAGCAGTTCTTC

abundance: .
j_gene: TRBJ2-7
d_gene: TRBD1
v_gene: TRBV10-1
CDR3aa: CASSGDRGNYEQYF
CDR3nt: TGCGCCAGCAGTGGGGACAGGGGGAATTACGAGCAGTACTTC

abundance: .
j_gene: TRBJ2-3
d_gene: .
v_gene: TRBV4-1
CDR3aa: CASSQVGVSDTQYF
CDR3nt: TGCGCCAGCAGCCAAGTAGGAGTGTCAGATACGCAGTATTTT

abundance: once
j_gene: TRBJ1-4
d_gene: TRBD1
v_gene: TRBV7-9
CDR3aa: CASSPGTGVLYEKLFF
CDR3nt: TGTGCCAGCAGTCCAGGCACAGGGGTGCTTTATGAAAAACTGTTTTTT

abundance: .
j_gene: TRBJ2-5
d_gene: .
v_gene: TRBV2
CDR3aa: CASSLLWTEETQYF
CDR3nt: TGTGCCAGCAGTTTACTATGGACAGAAGAGACCCAGTACTTC

abundance: .
j_gene: TRBJ1-2
d_gene: .
v_gene: TRBV19
CDR3aa: CASSTTGPRDGYTF
CDR3nt: TGTGCCAGTAGCACAACCGGGCCCCGGGATGGCTACACCTTC

abundance: .
j_gene: TRBJ1-5
d_gene: .
v_gene: TRBV30
CDR3aa: CASQGGAGNQPQHF
CDR3nt: TGTGCCTCCCAAGGGGGGGCAGGCAATCAGCCCCAGCATTTT

abundance: .
j_gene: TRBJ1-5
d_gene: .
v_gene: TRBV10-2
CDR3aa: CASKVGSNQPQHF
CDR3nt: TGCGCCAGCAAGGTCGGAAGCAATCAGCCCCAGCATTTT

abundance: .
j_gene: TRBJ1-2
d_gene: .
v_gene: TRBV6-5
CDR3aa: CASRSPGTPRDGYTF
CDR3nt: TGTGCCAGCAGGTCCCCGGGGACCCCGCGGGATGGCTACACCTTC

abundance: .
j_gene: TRBJ2-5
d_gene: .
v_gene: TRBV5-1
CDR3aa: CASSLVTGKEETQYF
CDR3nt: TGCGCCAGCAGCTTGGTCACGGGGAAGGAAGAGACCCAGTACTTC

abundance: .
j_gene: TRBJ2-3
d_gene: TRBD2
v_gene: TRBV29-1
CDR3aa: CSVETSGRPDTQYF
CDR3nt: TGCAGCGTTGAAACTAGCGGGAGGCCCGATACGCAGTATTTT

abundance: .
j_gene: TRBJ1-1
d_gene: TRBD1
v_gene: TRBV4-1
CDR3aa: CASSQVLVTGVIRTEAFF
CDR3nt: TGCGCCAGCAGCCAAGTTTTAGTTACAGGGGTTATCCGTACTGAAGCTTTCTTT

abundance: .
j_gene: TRBJ2-1
d_gene: TRBD2
v_gene: TRBV9
CDR3aa: CASSLSGASAYNEQFF
CDR3nt: TGTGCCAGCAGCCTCAGCGGGGCTAGCGCGTACAATGAGCAGTTCTTC

abundance: .
j_gene: TRBJ2-1
d_gene: TRBD2
v_gene: TRBV9
CDR3aa: CASSPLWTSGGYNEQFF
CDR3nt: TGTGCCAGCAGCCCCCTCTGGACTAGCGGGGGTTACAATGAGCAGTTCTTC

abundance: .
j_gene: TRBJ1-6
d_gene: .
v_gene: TRBV4-3
CDR3aa: CASSQENREYSPLHF
CDR3nt: TGCGCCAGCAGCCAAGAAAACAGGGAGTATTCACCCCTCCACTTT

abundance: few
j_gene: TRBJ2-7
d_gene: .
v_gene: TRBV9
CDR3aa: CASSAGVTYEQYF
CDR3nt: TGTGCCAGCAGCGCCGGGGTTACCTACGAGCAGTACTTC

abundance: .
j_gene: TRBJ2-3
d_gene: .
v_gene: TRBV12-5
CDR3aa: CASGPSWGDTQYF
CDR3nt: TGTGCTAGTGGCCCCTCCTGGGGAGATACGCAGTATTTT

abundance: .
j_gene: TRBJ2-2
d_gene: .
v_gene: TRBV6-1
CDR3aa: CASSGVNTGELFF
CDR3nt: TGTGCCAGCTCGGGAGTTAACACCGGGGAGCTGTTTTTT

abundance: .
j_gene: TRBJ2-5
d_gene: .
v_gene: TRBV11-3
CDR3aa: CASSPNRQETQYF
CDR3nt: TGTGCCAGCAGCCCCAACAGGCAAGAGACCCAGTACTTC